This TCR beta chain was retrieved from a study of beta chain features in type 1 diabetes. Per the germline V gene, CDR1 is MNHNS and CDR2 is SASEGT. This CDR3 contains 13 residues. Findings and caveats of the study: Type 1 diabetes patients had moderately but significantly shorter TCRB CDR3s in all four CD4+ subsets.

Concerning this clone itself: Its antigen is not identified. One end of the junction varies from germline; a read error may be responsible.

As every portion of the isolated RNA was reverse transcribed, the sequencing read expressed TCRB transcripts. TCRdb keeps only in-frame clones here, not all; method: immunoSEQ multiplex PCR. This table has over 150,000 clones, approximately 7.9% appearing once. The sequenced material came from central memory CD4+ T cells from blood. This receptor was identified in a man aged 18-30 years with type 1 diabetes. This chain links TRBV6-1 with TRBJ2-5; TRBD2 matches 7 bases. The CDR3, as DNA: TGTGCCAGCCGTGAGGGAGGGATGGAGACCCAGTACTTC. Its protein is CASREGGMETQYF.